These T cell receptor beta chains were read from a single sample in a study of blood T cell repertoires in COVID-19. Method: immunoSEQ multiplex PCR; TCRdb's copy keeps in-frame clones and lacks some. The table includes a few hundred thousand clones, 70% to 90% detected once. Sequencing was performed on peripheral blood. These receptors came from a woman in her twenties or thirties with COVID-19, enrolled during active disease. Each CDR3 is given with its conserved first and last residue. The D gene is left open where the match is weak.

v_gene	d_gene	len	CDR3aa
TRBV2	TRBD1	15	CASSPQGLGNQPQHF
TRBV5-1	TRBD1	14	CASSGRQGPTEAFF
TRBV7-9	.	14	CASSFRGRGDTQYF
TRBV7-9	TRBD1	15	CASSTGTGSFGEAFF
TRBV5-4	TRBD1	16	CASSSRGPTLKNIQYF
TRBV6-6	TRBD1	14	CASTQGQGGTEAFF
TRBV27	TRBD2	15	CASSFLLAGTDTQYF
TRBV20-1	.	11	CSATSEYEQYF
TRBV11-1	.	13	CASRPGQSVLAFF
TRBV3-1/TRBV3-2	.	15	CASSPFAGRGAEAFF
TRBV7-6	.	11	CASKGAGELFF
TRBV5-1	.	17	CASSWTGQAGVGNEQFF
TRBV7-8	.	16	CASSLAASGGPGPQHF
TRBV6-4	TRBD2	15	CASSGTSGGSGELFF
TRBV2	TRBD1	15	CASSDGDRGRGEQFF
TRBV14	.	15	CASSQLAGSSDTQYF
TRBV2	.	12	CASSSSAGELFF
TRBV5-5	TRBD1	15	CASSDRTGDNSPLHF
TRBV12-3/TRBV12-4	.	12	CASSRAGLEAFF
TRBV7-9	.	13	CASRNSFDYGYTF
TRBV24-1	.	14	CATSDPRSGPEAFF
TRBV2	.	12	CASSYSTDTQYF
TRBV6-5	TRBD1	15	CASSRNRGTGNTIYF
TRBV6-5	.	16	CASSYLQGIEYTEAFF
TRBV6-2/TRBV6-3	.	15	CASSYLEAYQETQYF
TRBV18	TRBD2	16	CASSPGLAGGRNEQFF